This passage covers 22 T cell receptor beta chains from one sample sequenced in a study of T cell clusters in autoimmune cytopenias. Tens of thousands of genome equivalents of blood DNA were amplified for TRB. One tube held mixed TRB-A and TRB-B primer pools for touch-down PCR. TCRdb reanalyzed the multiplex PCR reads and collapses them to one entry per CDR3 protein, without DNA. The table lists 6,000 to 7,000 distinct CDR3 sequences. The same sample was also used in a study of T cell repertoires in aging, cancer and after chemotherapy.

The source material was peripheral blood. The receptors originated from a human donor in good health.

The chain couples TRBV5-5 to TRBJ2-2; TCRdb selects TRBD2, and the lack of DNA leaves this call unchecked. From germline, CDR1 is SGHKS and CDR2 YYEKEE (reference sequence). The CDR3 runs to 15 residues. The CDR3 here is CASSFSGGVVGELFF. Variable domain in full (rest from reference TRBV5-5 and TRBJ2-2): DAGVTQSPTHLIKTRGQQVTLRCSPISGHKSVSWYQQVLGQGPQFIFQYYEKEERGRGNFPDRFSARQFPNYSSELNVNALLLGDSALYLCASSFSGGVVGELFFGEGSRLTVL.

Considering frequency, this clonotype is medium-sized. The chain couples TRBV29-1 to TRBJ2-2; TCRdb's D call of TRBD2 is untestable without DNA. This CDR3 spans 19 amino acids. CDR1 SQVTM and CDR2 ANQGSEA come from the germline V gene. CDR3 loop: CSTQRNPGPIPPNTGELFF.

The J gene is TRBJ2-4, the V gene TRBV15. Germline V gene lookup returns CDR1 LNHNV and CDR2 YYDKDF (reference sequence). The CDR3 length is 12 residues. CDR3 residues: CATSRDIDIQYF.

The chain is built from TRBV7-9 and TRBJ2-6; absent DNA, TCRdb's TRBD1 call cannot be checked. The CDR3 runs to 15 residues. Germline-derived CDR1 and CDR2 are SEHNR and FQNEAQ (reference sequence). CDR3: CASRPTGAGANVLTF.

J is TRBJ1-5 and V is TRBV7-9; checking the TCRdb D call of TRBD1 is not possible without DNA. This CDR3 has 17 amino acids. Germline loops: CDR1 SEHNR, CDR2 FQNEAQ (reference sequence). CDR3 sequence reads: CASSFGQGWVSNQPQHF.

The chain has TRBV27 and TRBJ2-3; TCRdb's D call of TRBD1 is untestable without DNA. The V gene's germline CDR1 is MNHEY and CDR2 SMNVEV (reference sequence). This CDR3 spans 15 amino acids. This chain's CDR3 is CASRLRGVSTDTQYF.

This sequence joins TRBV27 and TRBJ2-5; as DNA is missing, the TRBD1 call by TCRdb cannot be tested. From germline, CDR1 is MNHEY and CDR2 SMNVEV (reference sequence). The CDR3 extends over 15 amino acids. The CDR3 is CASSYRGIVSSEQFF.

V is TRBV12-3 or TRBV12-4 and J is TRBJ2-1; checking the TCRdb D call of TRBD2 is not possible without DNA. This CDR3 has 12 amino acids. The CDR3 here is CASSQLAGGGFF.

The chain links TRBV6-1 to TRBJ2-3; TCRdb indicates TRBD2, and absent DNA this call remains unverified. Looked up from germline, CDR1 is MNHNS and CDR2 is SASEGT. The CDR3 contains 15 residues. CDR3 amino acids: CASTPEAGSADTQYF.

This clonotype is called medium-sized based on its frequency. This chain links TRBV29-1 with TRBJ2-1; no DNA is available, so the TRBD2 call from TCRdb remains unchecked. CDR3 length equals 13 residues. The germline CDR1 and CDR2 sequences are SQVTM and ANQGSEA. The CDR3 region is CSAGLAGGIEQFF.

The chain carries TRBV6-1 and TRBJ1-2; TCRdb's D call, TRBD1, is unchecked because there is no DNA. Germline V gene lookup returns CDR1 MNHNS and CDR2 SASEGT. The CDR3 covers 14 residues. CDR3 protein: CASSELQGASGYTF.

The chain has TRBV6-5 and TRBJ1-2. This CDR3 has 12 amino acids. Per germline, CDR1 MNHEY and CDR2 SVGAGI. Here the CDR3 reads CARSYLNYGYTF.

The V gene is TRBV5-5, the J gene TRBJ2-7. The germline CDR1 and CDR2 sequences are SGHKS and YYEKEE (reference sequence). This CDR3 contains 15 residues. This CDR3 is CASSLDTLRSYEQYF. The variable domain in full, with the rest retrieved from reference TRBV5-5 and TRBJ2-7, is DAGVTQSPTHLIKTRGQQVTLRCSPISGHKSVSWYQQVLGQGPQFIFQYYEKEERGRGNFPDRFSARQFPNYSSELNVNALLLGDSALYLCASSLDTLRSYEQYFGPGTRLTVT.

CDR3: CASSTPDTYNEQFF. The rearrangement links TRBV6-6 to TRBJ2-1; TCRdb's assignment of TRBD1 cannot be checked, as there is no DNA. The CDR3 covers 14 residues. CDR1 and CDR2 (germline): MNHNY, SVGAGI (reference sequence).

This clonotype is classed as medium-sized (0.01 to 0.1%) by frequency. This rearrangement joins TRBV19 to TRBJ2-5. The germline CDR1 and CDR2 sequences are LNHDA and SQIVND (reference sequence). The CDR3 extends over 13 amino acids. The CDR3 loop reads CASRRTERETQYF. The complete variable domain, with remaining parts taken from reference TRBV19 and TRBJ2-5, reads DGGITQSPKYLFRKEGQNVTLSCEQNLNHDAMYWYRQDPGQGLRLIYYSQIVNDFQKGDIAEGYSVSREKKESFPLTVTSAQKNPTAFYLCASRRTERETQYFGPGTRLLVL.

This chain joins TRBV27 and TRBJ1-2; lacking DNA, the TRBD1 call made by TCRdb goes unchecked. There are 15 residues in the CDR3. Germline lookup yields CDR1 MNHEY and CDR2 SMNVEV (reference sequence). The CDR3 reads CASSFGGRVRYGYTF.

The V and J genes are TRBV10-3 and TRBJ2-2; TCRdb names TRBD2, which stays unverified in the absence of DNA. This CDR3 contains 16 residues. Germline V gene lookup returns CDR1 ENHRY and CDR2 SYGVKD. Here the CDR3 reads CAISERLRGRTGELFF.

The genes are TRBV30 and TRBJ2-1; there is no DNA to check the TCRdb D call of TRBD1. The CDR3 has 12 amino acids. Germline CDR1 reads GTSNPN; CDR2 reads SVGIG (reference sequence). The CDR3 region is CACKKGGDEQFF.

This chain uses TRBV6-5 with TRBJ2-4; TCRdb indicates TRBD1, and absent DNA this call remains unverified. The CDR3 contains 15 residues. Germline CDR1 is MNHEY and CDR2 is SVGAGI. The CDR3 loop reads CASSYSRDTQNIQYF.

The chain links TRBV5-6 to TRBJ2-7; as DNA is missing, the TRBD2 call by TCRdb cannot be tested. The CDR3 spans 15 residues. Germline CDR1 is SGHDT and CDR2 is YYEEEE. This CDR3 reads CASSYGTGGQLEQYF.

The V and J genes are TRBV6-4 and TRBJ2-3. CDR1 MRHNA and CDR2 SNTAGT come from the germline V gene. This CDR3 has 15 residues. CDR3 sequence: CASSDEVRGTDTQYF.

This clonotype is classed as medium-sized by frequency. The rearrangement links TRBV19 to TRBJ2-1; TCRdb reports TRBD1, a call that lacks DNA to check it against. This CDR3 spans 20 amino acids. Germline assignment: CDR1 LNHDA and CDR2 SQIVND (reference sequence). CDR3 region: CASSIMLWGPRTSPPGEQFF.